The 3 T cell receptor beta chains below come from one sample, sequenced in a study of T cell responses to AZD1222 COVID-19 vaccine. Method: immunoSEQ multiplex PCR; TCRdb's copy keeps in-frame clones and lacks some. The data hold about 120,000 clones, with around 85% observed a single time. This material consisted of peripheral blood, taken on day 0 of AZD1222 vaccination. The receptor set was obtained from an adult in good health.

V gene TRBV28 combines with J gene TRBJ1-2, with D possibly TRBD1 on 6 matching bases. From germline, CDR1 is MDHEN and CDR2 SYDVKM. V was pared by 5 bases and J by 0 bases, with 10 bases between. The CDR3 totals 14 residues. The CDR3, as DNA: TGTGCCAGCAGTCCTAGGGGGTCTAACTATGGCTACACCTTC. The encoded protein is CASSPRGSNYGYTF.

This clone came up once. This chain uses TRBV5-4 with TRBJ1-6; D is uncertain. V lost 3 bases, J lost 3 bases, and 13 bases lay in between. This CDR3 comprises 16 residues. Germline V gene lookup returns CDR1 SGHNT and CDR2 YYREEE (reference sequence). Here the CDR3 DNA reads TGTGCCAGCAGCTCCGGGCCTCTAGGCTATAATTCACCCCTCCACTTT. This codes for CASSSGPLGYNSPLHF.

The chain recombines TRBV9 with TRBJ1-1, with 9 bases aligning to TRBD1. The V and J ends lost 4 bases and 2 bases, in that order; junction bases with no gene match: 6. Germline V gene data show CDR1 as SGDLS and CDR2 as YYNGEE. The CDR3 is 15 amino acids. The CDR3 coding sequence is TGTGCCAGCAGCCCACCGGGACAGGGCAACACTGAAGCTTTCTTT. This codes for CASSPPGQGNTEAFF.